These 10 T cell receptor beta chains were all obtained from the same sample, sequenced in a study of regulatory T cells in long-lasting Graves disease. The time point denotes: persistent/refractory GD, antithyroid drugs over 5 years with positive TRAb. Construction of the TCR library relied on RNA isolated from PBMCs. TCR beta libraries were built with iRepertoire HTBI primers and Arm-PCR of CDR3 regions. TCRdb analysed the multiplex PCR reads with MiXCR anew, one entry per CDR3 protein. The table includes about 400,000 distinct CDR3 sequences, about 20% detected once. This specimen consisted of peripheral blood mononuclear cells (PBMCs), obtained when the disease was refractory, from a patient treated with antithyroid drugs. These receptors originate from a female donor with Graves disease.

The rearrangement uses TRBV6-1 and TRBJ1-2; D possibly corresponds to TRBD1 (6 bases). CDR1 is MNHNS and CDR2 is SASEGT in the germline V gene. With 6 bases removed from V and 5 bases from J, the gap between germline ends came to 16 bases. CDR3 length equals 14 residues. CDR3 protein: CASRPPGGHYGYTF. The CDR3 DNA reads as TGTGCCAGCAGACCCCCGGGGGGCCATTATGGCTACACCTTC.

This clonotype was observed a handful of times. This rearrangement joins TRBV12-3 or TRBV12-4 to TRBJ2-4, with D possibly called TRBD1 or TRBD2 (6 bases each). This CDR3 has 18 amino acids. The V end lost 4 bases, the J end lost 1 base, and 20 bases lay between the germline ends. The CDR3: CASSSSPTGGGAKNIQYF. For the CDR3, the DNA is TGTGCCAGCAGTTCATCCCCGACAGGAGGGGGGGCCAAAAACATTCAGTACTTC.

The CDR3 DNA reads TGCAGCGTTGCCCTCTCGACAGGTGGCGAGCAGTACTTC. Protein product: CSVALSTGGEQYF. The rearrangement uses TRBV29-1 and TRBJ2-7; tentatively, D is TRBD1 (6 bases). This CDR3 is built from 13 residues. The V and J ends lost 4 bases and 6 bases respectively, with 16 bases between them. Germline assignment: CDR1 SQVTM and CDR2 ANQGSEA.

This clonotype was detected ten times or more. J is TRBJ2-1 and V is TRBV2; D might be TRBD2 (6 bases). The CDR3 has 14 amino acids. The germline CDR1 and CDR2 sequences are SNHLY and FYNNEI. The germline V and J ends were trimmed by 6 bases and 4 bases, with 13 bases remaining between them. Written as DNA, the CDR3 is TGTGCCAGCAGAACCGGGACTCCTTACAATGAGCAGTTCTTC. Residues: CASRTGTPYNEQFF. Together with reference TRBV2 and TRBJ2-1, the CDR3 gives the full variable domain: EPEVTQTPSHQVTQMGQEVILRCVPISNHLYFYWYRQILGQKVEFLVSFYNNEISEKSEIFDDQFSVERPDGSNFTLKIRSTKLEDSAMYFCASRTGTPYNEQFFGPGTRLTVL.

This clonotype was observed a few times. The V and J genes are TRBV5-4 and TRBJ1-5; a possible D gene is TRBD1 (5 bases). The germline V gene encodes CDR1 SGHNT and CDR2 YYREEE (reference sequence). The CDR3 contains 14 residues. V was clipped by 1 base and J by 3 bases, with 8 bases between them. The CDR3 protein is CASSLMGVNQPQHF. In nucleotides, the CDR3 is TGTGCCAGCAGCTTGATGGGGGTCAATCAGCCCCAGCATTTT.

Regarding this clonotype: This may arise from a read error, as a much more abundant clone is one base away. The chain links TRBV24-1 to TRBJ2-2, with 8 bases that match TRBD1. The CDR3 length is 17 residues. Germline assignment: CDR1 KGHDR and CDR2 SFDVKD. For the CDR3, the DNA is TGTGCCACCAGTGATTGGGGACAGGTCGCGAACACCGGGGAGCTGCTTTTT. As protein: CATSDWGQVANTGELLF.

This clonotype was picked up many times. The J gene is TRBJ1-1, the V gene TRBV11-3; a weak D match, TRBD1 (5 bases). The CDR3 has 13 amino acids. CDR1 SGHNT and CDR2 YENEEA come from the germline V gene. Between the trimmed V and J ends, which lost 0 bases and 7 bases, there was a span of 9 bases. The CDR3 DNA follows: TGTGCCAGCAGCTTAGATGGTCAGGGTGAAGCTTTCTTT. Translating it yields CASSLDGQGEAFF.

This clonotype was recorded only once. This chain links TRBV4-1 with TRBJ2-7, with 11 nucleotides matching TRBD1. The V gene end was trimmed by 3 bases and the J gene end by 6 bases; junction bases not matched to a gene: 7. CDR3 length: 15 residues. The germline V gene encodes CDR1 MGHRA and CDR2 YSYEKL. CDR3 in DNA: TGCGCCAGCAGCCAGGCCGGGACAGGGGGACTCGAGCAGTACTTC. Protein product: CASSQAGTGGLEQYF.

This clonotype was seen a handful of times. This rearrangement joins TRBV6-5 to TRBJ1-5, with D perhaps matching TRBD1 (6 bases). This CDR3 comprises 15 residues. CDR1 and CDR2 from the germline V gene are MNHEY and SVGAGI. With 2 bases removed from V and 5 bases from J, the gap between germline ends came to 13 bases. DNA for the CDR3: TGTGCCAGCAGTTACGGCCAGGGGTTGTATCAGCCCCAGCATTTT. As protein: CASSYGQGLYQPQHF.

This clonotype was seen at least ten times. The chain has TRBV3-1 and TRBJ2-7; D is tentatively TRBD1 or TRBD2 (6 bases each). The length of the CDR3 is 15 residues. CDR1 is LGHDT, CDR2 YNNKEL, per germline (reference sequence). V was clipped by 4 bases and J by 6 bases, with 19 bases between them. The CDR3 sequence is CASSRLGGPASEQYF. The CDR3 DNA follows: TGTGCCAGCAGCCGCCTGGGGGGCCCAGCATCCGAGCAGTACTTC.